The 20 T cell receptor beta chains given below trace back to one sample, sequenced in a study of cytomegalovirus exposure and HLA in healthy donors (dated 2017 in TCRdb). Receptors were amplified or captured by the immunoSEQ multiplex PCR assay. For the multiplex PCR, a mixture combining 60 forward primers for TCR Vbeta segments and 13 reverse primers for TCR Jbeta segments was used. The clones in this table, taken by TCRdb from immuneACCESS, are in-frame only. Not every clone is retained; where verified, under half of the shortfall comes from an unresolved V gene, and the cause of the rest is unknown. This sample holds around 97,000 clones; 73% were observed only once. Around 3.5% of the sample is taken by the ten largest. Sequenced: PBMCs. The receptors come from a man in his forties in good health and CMV-seronegative.

This clone was seen a few times. The rearrangement joins TRBV2 to TRBJ2-3; 7 nucleotides align to TRBD2. V dropped 5 bases and J dropped 1; count of bases not matched to a gene: 12. Per germline, CDR1 SNHLY and CDR2 FYNNEI. This CDR3 contains 17 residues. CDR3: CASSTLGAGVRTDTQYF. The CDR3 region has the DNA TGTGCCAGCAGTACCCTCGGGGCGGGGGTTCGCACAGATACGCAGTATTTT.

This chain joins TRBV19 and TRBJ1-4, with D possibly TRBD1 on 5 matching bases. CDR1 and CDR2 from the germline V gene are LNHDA and SQIVND (reference sequence). The CDR3 has 14 residues. V was shortened by 3 bases and J by 3 bases, with 8 bases between the two germline ends. In DNA, the CDR3 is TGTGCCAGTAGTATCGACAGAGCTAATGAAAAACTGTTTTTT. This encodes CASSIDRANEKLFF. Full variable domain (remainder filled in from reference TRBV19 and TRBJ1-4): DGGITQSPKYLFRKEGQNVTLSCEQNLNHDAMYWYRQDPGQGLRLIYYSQIVNDFQKGDIAEGYSVSREKKESFPLTVTSAQKNPTAFYLCASSIDRANEKLFFGSGTQLSVL.

The V and J genes are TRBV6-6 and TRBJ1-5; no reliable D call. This CDR3 is 13 amino acids long. The ends were cut back, 8 bases at V and 6 bases at J, with 14 bases in the middle. Germline V gives CDR1 MNHNY, CDR2 SVGAGI (reference sequence). Written as DNA, the CDR3 is TGTGCCAGCGAACACCGATTTACTCAGCCCCAGCATTTT. Its translation: CASEHRFTQPQHF.

The chain carries TRBV5-1 and TRBJ1-6; D is undetermined. This CDR3 has 14 residues. The germline V gene has CDR1 SGHRS and CDR2 YFSETQ. V gave up 0 bases and J gave up 8 bases, with 9 bases separating them. CDR3 region: CASSLGHRDSPLHF. Written as DNA, the CDR3 is TGCGCCAGCAGCTTGGGACACCGCGATTCACCCCTCCACTTT.

The genes are TRBV4-1 and TRBJ1-3, with 10 bases matching TRBD1. Germline CDR1 MGHRA, CDR2 YSYEKL. Unmatched junction bases numbered 1, after V lost 6 bases and J lost 2 bases. CDR3 length equals 14 residues. The CDR3 sequence: CASRGQGAGNTIYF. As DNA, the CDR3 is TGCGCCAGCAGAGGACAGGGGGCTGGAAACACCATATATTTT.

This chain connects TRBV11-3 to TRBJ2-7, with 7 bases that match TRBD1. The length of the CDR3 is 15 residues. V trimming: 2 bases; J trimming: 1 base; junction bases outside the gene matches: 5. Germline CDR1 reads SGHNT; CDR2 reads YENEEA. The CDR3 sequence: CASSLRTGISYEQYF. In nucleotides, the CDR3 is TGTGCCAGCAGCTTACGGACAGGAATATCCTACGAGCAGTACTTC.

This clone was counted a few times. The rearrangement uses TRBV6-1 and TRBJ2-3; 11 bases map to TRBD2. V lost 0 bases, J lost 2 bases, and 1 base stayed unmatched. The CDR3 has 16 amino acids. CDR1 and CDR2 (germline): MNHNS, SASEGT. The CDR3 reads CASSEASGGATDTQYF. Written as DNA, the CDR3 is TGTGCCAGCAGTGAAGCTAGCGGGGGGGCCACAGATACGCAGTATTTT.

This clone was found a few times. The chain employs TRBV7-2 and TRBJ1-1; D remains ambiguous. The CDR3 totals 13 residues. The V end was cut by 2 bases, the J end by 1 base, with 5 bases between. Germline loops: CDR1 SGHTA, CDR2 FQGNSA. The CDR3 nucleotides are TGTGCCAGCAGCTTATTACAGAACACTGAAGCTTTCTTT. Translating gives CASSLLQNTEAFF.

The chain joins TRBV5-6 to TRBJ1-4; D possibly corresponds to TRBD1 (6 bases). Trimming cost V 4 bases and J 8 bases, with 15 bases left between them. This CDR3 comprises 14 residues. Germline V CDR1 and CDR2: SGHDT, YYEEEE. The CDR3 nucleotides are TGTGCCAGCAGCCCATCTTGGGGGCGCGAAAAACTGTTTTTT. Its protein is CASSPSWGREKLFF.

Remarks on this clone: Different DNA sequences within this sample yield the same CDR3. The rearrangement links TRBV5-1 to TRBJ2-3, with D perhaps TRBD1 (5 bases). Germline values: CDR1 SGHRS, CDR2 YFSETQ. This CDR3 has 15 amino acids. V lost 3 bases, J lost 3 bases, and 14 bases lay in between. The CDR3 DNA reads TGCGCCAGCAGCTCTACAGGCGACGGGACAGATACGCAGTATTTT. Translating gives CASSSTGDGTDTQYF.

This chain links TRBV6-6 with TRBJ2-7; D is ambiguous. The CDR3 is 13 amino acids. Between the trimmed V and J ends, which lost 5 bases and 1 base, there was a span of 9 bases. The germline V gene has CDR1 MNHNY and CDR2 SVGAGI (reference sequence). CDR3: CASSLDGSYEQYF. CDR3 nucleotide sequence: TGTGCCAGCAGTCTTGACGGGTCCTACGAGCAGTACTTC.

The rearrangement links TRBV4-1 to TRBJ1-2, with 7 bases that match TRBD1. With 1 base clipped from V and 3 bases from J, the junction kept 5 bases outside the gene matches. The CDR3 consists of 15 residues. Germline CDR1 MGHRA, CDR2 YSYEKL. The CDR3 nucleotides read TGCGCCAGCAGCCAAGGCGCGCAGGGGGACTATGGCTACACCTTC. Its protein product is CASSQGAQGDYGYTF.

This clone was seen only a few times. The chain joins TRBV13 to TRBJ1-6; no clear D gene. The CDR3 has 12 residues. The V end lost 2 bases, the J end lost 13 bases, and 9 bases lay between the germline ends. Germline V gene sequence: CDR1 PRHDT, CDR2 FYEKMQ (reference sequence). CDR3 amino acids: CASSLMGRPLHF. CDR3 DNA sequence: TGTGCCAGCAGCTTAATGGGGAGGCCCCTCCACTTT.

V is TRBV19 and J is TRBJ1-5; the match to TRBD1 covers 7 bases. The germline V gene has CDR1 LNHDA and CDR2 SQIVND (reference sequence). The trim removed 7 bases at V and 0 bases at J, leaving 9 bases unmatched. This CDR3 is built from 16 residues. The chain's CDR3 is CASIGDSKYSNQPQHF. CDR3 coding DNA: TGTGCCAGTATAGGGGACAGTAAGTATAGCAATCAGCCCCAGCATTTT.

This chain connects TRBV7-8 to TRBJ1-5, with TRBD1 matching over 12 bases. V shed 3 bases, J shed 6 bases, and the junction held 0 bases outside the gene matches. The CDR3 totals 14 residues. Germline CDR1 SGHVS, CDR2 FQNEAQ. CDR3 sequence reads: CASSLGQGAQPQHF. The CDR3, as DNA: TGTGCCAGCAGCTTGGGACAGGGGGCTCAGCCCCAGCATTTT.

In this sample, this clone turned up once. J is TRBJ2-3 and V is TRBV6-5, with D perhaps matching TRBD1 (7 bases). The germline V gene encodes CDR1 MNHEY and CDR2 SVGAGI. V gave up 4 bases and J gave up 4 bases, with 18 bases separating them. CDR3 size: 16 residues. The CDR3 sequence is CASSSGGTASADTQYF. The CDR3 DNA sequence: TGTGCCAGCAGTTCCGGCGGGACAGCGAGCGCAGATACGCAGTATTTT.

This chain connects TRBV6-5 to TRBJ1-1; D is possibly TRBD1 (6 bases). Trimming stripped 5 bases from V and 1 base from J, with 11 bases between. The CDR3 spans 14 residues. Germline V gene sequence: CDR1 MNHEY, CDR2 SVGAGI. The CDR3 loop reads CASSTAGANTEAFF. For the CDR3, the DNA is TGTGCCAGCAGTACCGCAGGGGCGAACACTGAAGCTTTCTTT.

The chain carries TRBV28 and TRBJ2-1; 8 bases align to TRBD2. From germline, CDR1 is MDHEN and CDR2 SYDVKM. V dropped 4 bases and J dropped 15; count of bases not matched to a gene: 14. The CDR3 spans 14 residues. This CDR3 reads CASSSAGAHHFRFF. Written as DNA, the CDR3 is TGTGCCAGCAGTTCAGCGGGGGCCCACCATTTTCGGTTCTTC.

This clone has a single count. The rearrangement joins TRBV7-2 to TRBJ1-2, with 7 bases matching TRBD1. V was clipped by 0 bases and J by 1 base; unmatched bases: 11. The CDR3 runs 18 residues. The germline V gene encodes CDR1 SGHTA and CDR2 FQGNSA. The CDR3 region is CASSLATGPEDLNYGYTF. DNA for the CDR3: TGTGCCAGCAGCTTAGCGACAGGGCCCGAAGACCTTAACTATGGCTACACCTTC.

V usage is TRBV5-4 and J usage is TRBJ2-7, with 10 bases lining up with TRBD1. The CDR3 has 15 amino acids. The trim removed 3 bases at V and 0 bases at J, leaving 3 bases unmatched. Germline assignment: CDR1 SGHNT and CDR2 YYREEE (reference sequence). CDR3 DNA: TGTGCCAGCAGCTCAAGGACAGGGGGCTCCTACGAGCAGTACGTC. Its translation: CASSSRTGGSYEQYV.